This T cell receptor (beta chain) appears in the sequencing data of a study of T cell changes during pregnancy in multiple sclerosis. Clones were read by immunoSEQ multiplex PCR, and TCRdb kept only the in-frame ones, dropping some. The table includes around 50,000 clones, under 95% detected once. The length of the CDR3 is 15 residues. Germline assignment: CDR1 LNHDA and CDR2 SQIVND (reference sequence). Trimming at V came to 7 bases and at J to 1 base, leaving 8 bases not matched to a gene. The J gene is TRBJ1-1, the V gene TRBV19, with TRBD1 matching 8 bases. Sequencing was performed on CD4+ T cells from peripheral blood mononuclear cells, taken in the second trimester of pregnancy. This sequence originates from a female donor with multiple sclerosis, enrolled in a pregnancy study. CDR3 region: CASTHPGGPNTEAFF. The CDR3, as DNA: TGTGCCAGTACTCATCCAGGGGGCCCGAACACTGAAGCTTTCTTT. Based on the CDR3 plus reference TRBV19 and TRBJ1-1, the full variable domain is DGGITQSPKYLFRKEGQNVTLSCEQNLNHDAMYWYRQDPGQGLRLIYYSQIVNDFQKGDIAEGYSVSREKKESFPLTVTSAQKNPTAFYLCASTHPGGPNTEAFFGQGTRLTVV.